This T cell receptor (beta chain) was sequenced during a study of shared clonotypes between healthy human individuals. Study context: Sampling drew on donors who were two women and three men aged 18 to 49. Study conclusions and caveats: An expected dependence of interdonor clonotype sharing on sequencing depth was noted.

Caucasian adults residing in Nashville, Tennessee made up all the donors. Investigators divided CD4+ cells into CD45RA+ naive and CD45RA-negative memory subsets. A note on this clone: Its specificity is unknown.

The length of the CDR3 is 12 residues. With 2 bases removed from V and 5 bases from J, the gap between germline ends came to 6 bases. CDR1 is SEHNR and CDR2 is FQNEAQ in the germline V gene (reference sequence). Sequenced by immunoSEQ multiplex PCR; TCRdb stores in-frame clones only, minus some. Among roughly 2 million clones listed, around 95% were seen once. Specimen: naive CD4+ T cells sorted from blood. Subset denoted: CD45RA+ positively selected. The chain combines TRBV7-9 with TRBJ1-1, with D unclear. This TCR came from a man between 18 and 29 years old in good health. The CDR3, as DNA: TGTGCCAGCAGCTTACATAGTACTGAAGCTTTCTTT. Translated, it gives CASSLHSTEAFF.